Below are 14 T cell receptor beta chains sequenced from a single sample in a study of CD8+CD57+ T cells in acquired aplastic anemia. Genomic DNA acted as the template from which TCR beta VDJ combination and CDR3 sequence profiling were carried out. From the reads, TCRdb called clonotypes with MiXCR, one entry per CDR3 protein. The sample contains around 190,000 distinct CDR3 sequences, 61% of which appear only once. The sample comprised sorted CD4+, CD8+, or CD8+CD57+ T cells (not recorded which) from PBMCs. Receptors originate from a human donor in good health.

This clonotype occurred a few times. In DNA form, the CDR3 reads TGTGCCATCAGTGACAGGGGCGCTACACTCGAAGCTTTCTTT. Its protein is CAISDRGATLEAFF. The J gene is TRBJ1-1, the V gene TRBV10-3; D perhaps matches TRBD1 (6 bases). V was cut by 3 bases and J by 8 bases, with 16 bases left in between. The CDR3 extends over 14 amino acids. Germline assignment: CDR1 ENHRY and CDR2 SYGVKD.

The gene calls are TRBV19 and TRBJ2-1, with no clear D. CDR3 length: 15 residues. Trimming removed 4 bases at V and 0 bases at J, with 10 bases between. The V gene's germline CDR1 is LNHDA and CDR2 SQIVND (reference sequence). The CDR3 region is CASSTTRSSYNEQFF. The DNA of the CDR3 is TGTGCCAGTAGTACTACGCGTAGCTCCTACAATGAGCAGTTCTTC.

The chain is built from TRBV2 and TRBJ2-1; D ambiguous. This CDR3 is 14 amino acids long. CDR1 and CDR2 from the germline V gene are SNHLY and FYNNEI. V was shortened by 0 bases and J by 8 bases, with 11 bases between the two germline ends. CDR3 coding DNA: TGTGCCAGCAGTGAAGCACGGGTTGTTGATGAGCAGTTCTTC. Its translation is CASSEARVVDEQFF. The full variable domain, its missing parts supplied by reference TRBV2 and TRBJ2-1, is EPEVTQTPSHQVTQMGQEVILRCVPISNHLYFYWYRQILGQKVEFLVSFYNNEISEKSEIFDDQFSVERPDGSNFTLKIRSTKLEDSAMYFCASSEARVVDEQFFGPGTRLTVL.

V and J are TRBV10-2 and TRBJ2-5, with D possibly matching TRBD2 (7 bases). The DNA end favors TRBJ2-7, so the J call may be wrong. Germline V gene sequence: CDR1 WSHSY, CDR2 SAAADI. CDR3 length: 15 amino acids. CDR3 region: CASNGGGQDSYEQYF. CDR3 DNA: TGCGCCAGCAATGGGGGGGGCCAAGACTCCTACGAGCAGTACTTC.

Only one count was recorded for this clonotype. The chain recombines TRBV7-8 with TRBJ1-5; TRBD1 might be the D (5 bases). The CDR3 has 14 residues. Germline loops: CDR1 SGHVS, CDR2 FQNEAQ. V was clipped by 5 bases and J by 6 bases, with 14 bases between them. In DNA, the CDR3 is TGTGCCAGCAGCAAGGGGACGCTCGGTCAGCCCCAGCATTTT. Translated: CASSKGTLGQPQHF.

The CDR3 protein is CSASHPQAYEQYF. As DNA, the CDR3 is TGCAGTGCTAGCCATCCACAGGCCTACGAGCAGTACTTC. The chain recombines TRBV20-1 with TRBJ2-7; a possible D gene is TRBD1 (5 bases). The germline V gene encodes CDR1 DFQATT and CDR2 SNEGSKA (reference sequence). CDR3 size: 13 residues. The V end lost 3 bases, the J end lost 2 bases, and 11 bases lay between the germline ends.

Concerning this clonotype itself: This clone may be a read error of a much larger clone one base away. V is TRBV12-5 and J is TRBJ2-2; TRBD2 might be the D (6 bases). CDR1 is LGHNT, CDR2 FRNRAP, per germline. The CDR3 loop spans 17 amino acids. CDR3 bases: TGTGCCAGCAGTTTAACAGGAGGCAGGAGGGCCCCCGGGGAGCTGTTTTTT. It encodes CASSLTGGRRAPGELFF. The entire variable domain, with the rest obtained from reference TRBV12-5 and TRBJ2-2, is as follows: DARVTQTPRHKVTEMGQEVTMRCQPILGHNTVFWYRQTMMQGLELLAYFRNRAPLDDSGMPKDRFSAEMPDATLATLKIQPSEPRDSAVYFCASSLTGGRRAPGELFFGEGSRLTVL.

V is TRBV11-2 and J is TRBJ2-7, with 9 bases aligning to TRBD1. Per germline, CDR1 SGHAT and CDR2 FQNNGV. The V and J ends lost 0 bases and 2 bases, in that order; junction bases with no gene match: 5. The CDR3 is 16 amino acids. The CDR3 sequence: CASSLDPGQGPYEQYF. DNA for the CDR3: TGTGCCAGCAGCTTAGATCCGGGACAGGGTCCCTACGAGCAGTACTTC.

This clonotype was found a few times. The genes are TRBV2 and TRBJ2-3, with D maybe TRBD1 (5 bases). Trimming left V 5 bases short and J 4 bases short, with 7 bases between. The CDR3 covers 12 residues. Germline V gives CDR1 SNHLY, CDR2 FYNNEI. The CDR3 region has the DNA TGTGCCAGCAGTCAGACAGCAGATACGCAGTATTTT. Protein sequence: CASSQTADTQYF. The variable domain in full, with the rest retrieved from reference TRBV2 and TRBJ2-3, is EPEVTQTPSHQVTQMGQEVILRCVPISNHLYFYWYRQILGQKVEFLVSFYNNEISEKSEIFDDQFSVERPDGSNFTLKIRSTKLEDSAMYFCASSQTADTQYFGPGTRLTVL.

This clonotype was found a few times. The CDR3 DNA reads as TGTGCCAGCAGCTACAAGGCAGGACAGGTTGAAGCTTTCTTT. It specifies CASSYKAGQVEAFF. The rearrangement links TRBV7-9 to TRBJ1-1; 7 positions agree with TRBD1. The germline CDR1 and CDR2 sequences are SEHNR and FQNEAQ (reference sequence). The length of the CDR3 is 14 residues. Unmatched junction bases numbered 9, after V lost 4 bases and J lost 7 bases. The full variable domain, completed using reference TRBV7-9 and TRBJ1-1, is DTGVSQNPRHKITKRGQNVTFRCDPISEHNRLYWYRQTLGQGPEFLTYFQNEAQLEKSRLLSDRFSAERPKGSFSTLEIQRTEQGDSAMYLCASSYKAGQVEAFFGQGTRLTVV.

In its sample, this clonotype was seen many times. The chain joins TRBV5-8 to TRBJ1-2; D is unresolved. From germline, CDR1 is SGHTS and CDR2 YDEGEE. CDR3 length: 13 residues. The V end lost 2 bases, the J end lost 3 bases, and 8 bases lay between the germline ends. CDR3: CASSFFGDYGYTF. For the CDR3, the DNA is TGTGCCAGCAGCTTCTTCGGTGACTATGGCTACACCTTC.

The chain carries TRBV19 and TRBJ1-5; TRBD1 might be the D (6 bases). The CDR3 length is 16 residues. V was cut by 4 bases and J by 0 bases, with 13 bases left in between. CDR1 is LNHDA and CDR2 is SQIVND in the germline V gene (reference sequence). CDR3 DNA sequence: TGTGCCAGTAGTAGTTACAGGGAGTATAGCAATCAGCCCCAGCATTTT. Amino acids: CASSSYREYSNQPQHF.

J is TRBJ2-7 and V is TRBV20-1; TRBD1 matches at 7 bases. Per the germline V gene, CDR1 is DFQATT and CDR2 is SNEGSKA (reference sequence). This CDR3 region has 15 residues. V lost 6 bases, J lost 1 base, and 12 bases stayed unmatched. The CDR3 loop is CSAPYAGRGSYEQYF. CDR3 DNA sequence: TGCAGTGCGCCCTACGCAGGCAGGGGGTCCTACGAGCAGTACTTC.

This clonotype has at least ten counts. V is TRBV6-1 and J is TRBJ2-3; the D is unclear. Trimming removed 3 bases at V and 3 bases at J, with 16 bases between. The length of the CDR3 is 16 residues. The V gene's germline CDR1 is MNHNS and CDR2 SASEGT. CDR3 sequence: CASSDPPSPTTDTQYF. The CDR3 bases are TGTGCCAGCAGTGATCCCCCCTCACCTACAACAGATACGCAGTATTTT.